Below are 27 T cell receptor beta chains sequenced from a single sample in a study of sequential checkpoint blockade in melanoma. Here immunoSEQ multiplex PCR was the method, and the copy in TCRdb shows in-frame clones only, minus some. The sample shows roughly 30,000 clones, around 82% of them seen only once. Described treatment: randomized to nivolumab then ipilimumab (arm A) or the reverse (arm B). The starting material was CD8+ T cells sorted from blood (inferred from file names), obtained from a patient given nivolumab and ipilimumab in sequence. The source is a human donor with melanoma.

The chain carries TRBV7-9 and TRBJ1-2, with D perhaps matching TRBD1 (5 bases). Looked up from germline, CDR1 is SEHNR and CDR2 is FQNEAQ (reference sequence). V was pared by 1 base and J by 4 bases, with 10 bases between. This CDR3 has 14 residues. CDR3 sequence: CASSLGGGVYGYTF. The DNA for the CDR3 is TGTGCCAGCAGCTTAGGGGGCGGCGTCTATGGCTACACCTTC.

This chain's CDR3 is CASSVGVGPYNEQFF. The CDR3, as DNA: TGTGCCAGCAGCGTAGGAGTTGGGCCCTACAATGAGCAGTTCTTC. V usage is TRBV9 and J usage is TRBJ2-1, with unresolved D. The germline V and J ends were trimmed by 0 bases and 2 bases, with 9 bases remaining between them. The CDR3 totals 15 residues. Germline V lookup: CDR1 SGDLS, CDR2 YYNGEE.

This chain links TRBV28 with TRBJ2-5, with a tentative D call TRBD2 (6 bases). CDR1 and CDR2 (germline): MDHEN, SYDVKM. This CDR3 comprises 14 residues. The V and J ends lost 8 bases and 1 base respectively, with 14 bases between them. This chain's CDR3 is CASSIRESQETQYF. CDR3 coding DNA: TGTGCCAGCTCAATTCGGGAGAGCCAAGAGACCCAGTACTTC.

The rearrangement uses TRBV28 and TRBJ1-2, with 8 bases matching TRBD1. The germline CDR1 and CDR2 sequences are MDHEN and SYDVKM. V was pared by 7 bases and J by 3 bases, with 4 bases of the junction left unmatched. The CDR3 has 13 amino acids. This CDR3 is CASIGTGYYGYTF. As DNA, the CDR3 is TGTGCCAGCATTGGGACAGGATACTATGGCTACACCTTC.

The CDR3 bases are TGCAGTGCTATTGTGATAGCTGAAGCTTTCTTT. It translates to CSAIVIAEAFF. V and J are TRBV20-1 and TRBJ1-1; D ambiguous. The V and J ends lost 4 bases and 6 bases respectively, with 9 bases between them. The CDR3 consists of 11 residues. From germline, CDR1 is DFQATT and CDR2 SNEGSKA (reference sequence).

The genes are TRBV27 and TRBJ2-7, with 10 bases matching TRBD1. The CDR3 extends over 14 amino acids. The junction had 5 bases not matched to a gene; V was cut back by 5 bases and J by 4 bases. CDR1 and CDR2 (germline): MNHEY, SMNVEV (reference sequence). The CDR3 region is CASSADRGLYEQYF. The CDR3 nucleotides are TGTGCCAGCAGTGCTGACAGGGGGCTGTACGAGCAGTACTTC.

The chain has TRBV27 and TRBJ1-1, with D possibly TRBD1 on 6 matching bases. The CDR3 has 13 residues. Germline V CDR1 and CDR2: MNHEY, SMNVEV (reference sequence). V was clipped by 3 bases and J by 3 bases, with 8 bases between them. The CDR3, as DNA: TGTGCCAGCAGTTTCGGACAGTACACTGAAGCTTTCTTT. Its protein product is CASSFGQYTEAFF.

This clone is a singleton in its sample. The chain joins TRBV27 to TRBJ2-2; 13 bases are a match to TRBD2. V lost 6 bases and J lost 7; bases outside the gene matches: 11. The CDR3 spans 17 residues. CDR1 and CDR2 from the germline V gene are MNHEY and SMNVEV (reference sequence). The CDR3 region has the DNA TGTGCCAGCAGCCGCACGGGACTAGCGGGACTTGGCGGGGAGCTGTTTTTT. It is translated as CASSRTGLAGLGGELFF.

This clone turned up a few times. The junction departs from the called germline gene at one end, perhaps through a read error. CDR3 loop: CASSQAQGTNTEAFF. CDR3 coding DNA: TGCGCCAGCAGCCAAGCACAGGGGACTAACACTGAAGCTTTCTTT. This chain connects TRBV7-9 to TRBJ1-1, with 7 bases that match TRBD1. CDR1 is SEHNR, CDR2 FQNEAQ, per germline (reference sequence). This CDR3 contains 15 residues.

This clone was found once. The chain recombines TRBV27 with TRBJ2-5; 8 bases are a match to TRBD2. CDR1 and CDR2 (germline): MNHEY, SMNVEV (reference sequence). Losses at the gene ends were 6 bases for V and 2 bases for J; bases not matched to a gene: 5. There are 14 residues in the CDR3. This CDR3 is CASSPGLVQETQYF. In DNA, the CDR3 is TGTGCCAGCAGCCCGGGACTAGTTCAAGAGACCCAGTACTTC.

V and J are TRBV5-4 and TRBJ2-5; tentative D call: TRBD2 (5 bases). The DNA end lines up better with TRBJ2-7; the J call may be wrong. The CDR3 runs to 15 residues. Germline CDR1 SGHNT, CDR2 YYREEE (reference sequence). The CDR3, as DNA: TGTGCCAGCAGCTTGCCGCCGGGAAATTTCAACGAGCAGTACTTC. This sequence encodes CASSLPPGNFNEQYF.

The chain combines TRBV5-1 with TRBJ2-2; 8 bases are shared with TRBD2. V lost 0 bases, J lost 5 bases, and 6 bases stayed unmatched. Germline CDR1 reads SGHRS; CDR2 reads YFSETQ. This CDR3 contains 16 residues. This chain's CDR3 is CASSLASGGRTGELFF. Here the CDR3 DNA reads TGCGCCAGCAGCTTGGCCTCGGGGGGGCGAACCGGGGAGCTGTTTTTT.

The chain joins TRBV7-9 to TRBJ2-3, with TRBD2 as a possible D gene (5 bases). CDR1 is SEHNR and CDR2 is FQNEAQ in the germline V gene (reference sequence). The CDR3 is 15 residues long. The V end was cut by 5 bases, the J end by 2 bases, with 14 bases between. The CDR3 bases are TGTGCCAGCAGCGGACTCGGGGTCACCACAGATACGCAGTATTTT. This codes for CASSGLGVTTDTQYF.

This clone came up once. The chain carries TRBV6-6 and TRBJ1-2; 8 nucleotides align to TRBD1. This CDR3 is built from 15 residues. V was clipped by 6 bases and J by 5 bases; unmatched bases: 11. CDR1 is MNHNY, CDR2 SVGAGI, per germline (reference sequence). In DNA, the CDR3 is TGTGCCAGCAGCTCAAGGGACAGGAAGAGGTATGGCTACACCTTC. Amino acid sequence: CASSSRDRKRYGYTF.

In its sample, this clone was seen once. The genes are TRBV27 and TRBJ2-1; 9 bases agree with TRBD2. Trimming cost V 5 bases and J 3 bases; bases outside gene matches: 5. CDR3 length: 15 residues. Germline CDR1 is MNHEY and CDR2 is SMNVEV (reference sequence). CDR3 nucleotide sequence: TGTGCCAGCAGTCCCAAGCGGGGGGTCTACAATGAGCAGTTCTTC. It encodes CASSPKRGVYNEQFF.

CDR3 DNA sequence: TGTGCCAGCAGCGTGGGGGGACGGAATTCACCCCTCCACTTT. This codes for CASSVGGRNSPLHF. This sequence joins TRBV9 and TRBJ1-6, with a tentative D call TRBD1 (5 bases). The germline gives CDR1 SGDLS, CDR2 YYNGEE. The CDR3 runs to 14 residues. Trimming stripped 2 bases from V and 7 bases from J, with 10 bases between.

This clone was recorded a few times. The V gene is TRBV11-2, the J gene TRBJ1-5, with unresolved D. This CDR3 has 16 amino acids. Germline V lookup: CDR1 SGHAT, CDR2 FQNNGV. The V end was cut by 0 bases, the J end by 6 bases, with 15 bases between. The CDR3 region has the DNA TGTGCCAGCAGCTTAGATCGAGGAGGGTTGGGTCAGCCCCAGCATTTT. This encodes CASSLDRGGLGQPQHF.

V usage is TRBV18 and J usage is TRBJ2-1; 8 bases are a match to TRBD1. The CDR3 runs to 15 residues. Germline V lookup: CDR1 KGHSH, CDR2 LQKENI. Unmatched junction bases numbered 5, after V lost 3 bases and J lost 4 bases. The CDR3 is CASSPDRAEYNEQFF. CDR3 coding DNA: TGTGCCAGCTCACCGGACAGGGCAGAATACAATGAGCAGTTCTTC.

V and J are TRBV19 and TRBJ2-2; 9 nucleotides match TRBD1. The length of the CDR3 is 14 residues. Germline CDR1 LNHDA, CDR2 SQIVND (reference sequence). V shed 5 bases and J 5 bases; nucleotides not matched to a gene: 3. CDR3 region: CASSWTGETGELFF. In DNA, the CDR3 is TGTGCCAGTAGTTGGACAGGGGAAACCGGGGAGCTGTTTTTT. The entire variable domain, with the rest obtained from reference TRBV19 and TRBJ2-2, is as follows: DGGITQSPKYLFRKEGQNVTLSCEQNLNHDAMYWYRQDPGQGLRLIYYSQIVNDFQKGDIAEGYSVSREKKESFPLTVTSAQKNPTAFYLCASSWTGETGELFFGEGSRLTVL.

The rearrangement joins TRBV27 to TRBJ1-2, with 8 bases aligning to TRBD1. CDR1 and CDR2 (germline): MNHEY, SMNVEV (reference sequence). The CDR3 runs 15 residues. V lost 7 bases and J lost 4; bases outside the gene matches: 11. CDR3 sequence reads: CASKKGAGGGYGYTF. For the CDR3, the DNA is TGTGCCAGCAAAAAAGGGGCAGGGGGCGGCTATGGCTACACCTTC.

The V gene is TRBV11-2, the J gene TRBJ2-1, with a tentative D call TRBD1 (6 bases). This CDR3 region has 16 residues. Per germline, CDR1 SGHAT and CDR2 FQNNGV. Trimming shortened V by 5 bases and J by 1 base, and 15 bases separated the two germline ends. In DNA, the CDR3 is TGTGCCAGCAGCCTCCTAGGGGGACCATCCTACAATGAGCAGTTCTTC. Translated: CASSLLGGPSYNEQFF.

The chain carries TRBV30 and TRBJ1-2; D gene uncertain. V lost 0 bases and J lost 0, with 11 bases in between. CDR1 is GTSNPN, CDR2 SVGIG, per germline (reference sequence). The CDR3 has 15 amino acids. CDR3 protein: CAWSVRELANYGYTF. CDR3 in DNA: TGTGCCTGGAGTGTACGGGAATTAGCTAACTATGGCTACACCTTC.

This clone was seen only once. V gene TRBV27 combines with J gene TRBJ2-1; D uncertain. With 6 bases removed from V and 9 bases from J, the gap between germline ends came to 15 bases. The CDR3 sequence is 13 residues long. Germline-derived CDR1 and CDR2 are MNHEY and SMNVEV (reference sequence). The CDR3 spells CASSSYSFGEQFF. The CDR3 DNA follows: TGTGCCAGCAGCTCATATAGCTTTGGTGAGCAGTTCTTC.

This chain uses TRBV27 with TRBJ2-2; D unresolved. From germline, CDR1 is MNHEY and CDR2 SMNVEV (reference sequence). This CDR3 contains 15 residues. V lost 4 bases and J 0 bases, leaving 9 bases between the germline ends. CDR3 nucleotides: TGTGCCAGCAGTTATAGACACGCGAACACCGGGGAGCTGTTTTTT. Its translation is CASSYRHANTGELFF.

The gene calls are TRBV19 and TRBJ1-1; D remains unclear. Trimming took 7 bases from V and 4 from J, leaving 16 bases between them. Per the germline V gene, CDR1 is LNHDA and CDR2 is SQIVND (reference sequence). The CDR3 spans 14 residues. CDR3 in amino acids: CASTTPGWSTEAFF. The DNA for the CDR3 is TGTGCCAGTACCACTCCGGGATGGAGCACTGAAGCTTTCTTT.

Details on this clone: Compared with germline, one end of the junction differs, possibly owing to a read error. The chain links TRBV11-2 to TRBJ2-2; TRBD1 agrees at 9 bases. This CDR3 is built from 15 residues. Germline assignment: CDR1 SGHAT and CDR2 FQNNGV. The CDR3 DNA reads TGTGCCAGCAGCCTAGAGACAGGGGGTAGGGGGGAGCTGTTTTTT. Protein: CASSLETGGRGELFF.

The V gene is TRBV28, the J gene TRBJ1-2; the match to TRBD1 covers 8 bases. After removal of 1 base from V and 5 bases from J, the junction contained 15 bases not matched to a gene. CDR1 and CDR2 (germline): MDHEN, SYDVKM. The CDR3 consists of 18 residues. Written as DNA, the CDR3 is TGTGCCAGCAGTTTATCGAGGGGGTGGGGACAGGTCAATTATGGCTACACCTTC. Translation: CASSLSRGWGQVNYGYTF.